This T cell receptor beta chain is from a study of cytomegalovirus exposure and HLA in healthy donors. Whole-study results and caveats: Donors belonging to an Asian-associated ancestry cluster reportedly showed fewer N-insertions in productive TCRs than the approximately 680-donor mean, according to what a later analysis found.

Germline values: CDR1 MNHNS, CDR2 SASEGT. The CDR3 is made up of 15 amino acids. As for this clone: Its antigen is unidentified.

Primers: 60 Vbeta forward and 13 Jbeta reverse. The method was immunoSEQ multiplex PCR; TCRdb's version includes in-frame clones alone and lacks a portion of them. Among 120,000 to 150,000 clones listed, about 80% were seen once. The clonotype was recovered from a man aged 40-49 years in good health and CMV-seropositive. This chain joins TRBV6-1 and TRBJ2-3; D remains ambiguous. The end of the DNA fits TRBJ1-5 better, so the J call may be wrong. Sequencing used PBMCs. The CDR3, as DNA: TGTGCCAGCAGTGAGGACTACCATAGCACAGATACGCAGCATTTT. The encoded protein is CASSEDYHSTDTQHF.